This TCR beta chain emerged from a study of blood T cell repertoires in COVID-19. Background on the study: Sites across the United States, Italy and Spain contributed samples from acute and convalescent COVID-19. Nucleic acid was either cDNA or gDNA, and it came from T cells, B-cell-depleted T cells, or PBMCs.

In the source study's methods: Estimated nucleated cell counts came from reference gene primer amplification. Data came from immunoSEQ multiplex PCR; TCRdb stores just in-frame clones and leaves some out. That table furnishes V, J and clone size, whereas the DNA furnished D and trimming. The sample has some 48,000 clones, 88% seen once. Sequenced input: peripheral blood. The source of this sequence is a man in his fifties with active COVID-19.

The CDR3 sequence: CASSSYGSSGNTIYF. The CDR3 nucleotides read TGTGCCAGCAGTTCCTACGGTAGCTCTGGAAACACCATATATTTT. V and J are TRBV27 and TRBJ1-3, with no clear D. Trimming took off 4 bases at V and 0 bases at J, with 10 bases between the two ends. Germline V lookup: CDR1 MNHEY, CDR2 SMNVEV (reference sequence). The CDR3 runs 15 residues.